The sequence of this T cell receptor (beta chain) was determined in a study of T cell changes during pregnancy in multiple sclerosis. The germline gives CDR1 MNHNY, CDR2 SVGAGI (reference sequence). Trimming removed 6 bases at V and 6 bases at J, with 11 bases between. The CDR3 sequence is 12 residues long. Here immunoSEQ multiplex PCR was the method, and the copy in TCRdb shows in-frame clones only, minus some. The sample yields tens of thousands of clones, around 94% seen once. The chain uses TRBV6-6 and TRBJ1-1; unclear D gene. This TCR was sampled from a female donor in good health, enrolled as a control in a pregnancy study. Material: peripheral blood, obtained in the third trimester of pregnancy. The CDR3: CASRLRESEAFF. Here the CDR3 DNA reads TGTGCCAGCAGACTGAGGGAGTCTGAAGCTTTCTTT.